The 10 T cell receptor beta chains reported below all come from one sample, sequenced in a study of blood T cells in healthy people across ages. Sample-barcoded 5' priming and a J-beta primer mix drove a second PCR of roughly 7 to 11 cycles. TCRdb ran MiXCR on the 5' RACE reads and lists one entry per CDR3 protein. The table records 700,000 to 900,000 distinct CDR3 sequences, roughly 25% of them present only once. The same sample was also studied in work on T cells of mothers and their children.

Source material: blood. These receptors originate from a boy aged 10-17 years in good health.

The V and J genes are TRBV5-1 and TRBJ1-1; no reliable D call. The CDR3 runs to 13 residues. Germline CDR1 SGHRS, CDR2 YFSETQ. V was pared by 4 bases and J by 5 bases, with 12 bases between. For the CDR3, the DNA is TGCGCCAGCAGCGCTCGTTTGGTTACTGAAGCTTTCTTT. Amino acids: CASSARLVTEAFF.

This clonotype was seen a handful of times. The chain is built from TRBV6-1 and TRBJ2-3; the D gene is possibly TRBD1 (5 bases). This CDR3 spans 12 amino acids. Germline-derived CDR1 and CDR2 are MNHNS and SASEGT. Trimming removed 8 bases from V and 5 bases from J, with 11 bases in between. CDR3 sequence reads: CASGQDGDTQYF. The CDR3 coding sequence is TGTGCCAGCGGACAAGACGGAGATACGCAGTATTTT.

This chain joins TRBV6-2 or TRBV6-3 and TRBJ2-4; D may be TRBD2 (6 bases). V lost 10 bases, J lost 8 bases, and 18 bases lay in between. This CDR3 region has 13 residues. Germline CDR1 reads MNHEY; CDR2 reads SVGEGT. CDR3: CATRDSSYDIQYF. For the CDR3, the DNA is TGTGCCACCAGGGACTCTTCATATGACATTCAGTACTTC.

The chain joins TRBV2 to TRBJ1-5; D is uncertain. This CDR3 has 15 residues. In germline, CDR1 is SNHLY, CDR2 FYNNEI. Trimming removed 3 bases from V and 3 bases from J, with 12 bases in between. In DNA, the CDR3 is TGTGCCAGCAGTGAGGAGGCAGGTGTCAATCAGCCCCAGCATTTT. Translation gives CASSEEAGVNQPQHF.

Of note for this clonotype: Compared with germline, one end of the junction differs, possibly owing to a read error. The rearrangement uses TRBV29-1 and TRBJ2-2, with 7 nucleotides matching TRBD1. CDR1 and CDR2 from the germline V gene are SQVTM and ANQGSEA. CDR3 size: 14 residues. The CDR3 loop reads CSVDRGWNAGELFF. The CDR3 region has the DNA TGCAGCGTTGACAGGGGGTGGAACGCCGGGGAGCTGTTTTTT.

J is TRBJ2-5 and V is TRBV9; D ambiguous. Germline values: CDR1 SGDLS, CDR2 YYNGEE. The CDR3 consists of 15 residues. Trimming took off 1 base at V and 1 base at J, with 11 bases between the two ends. CDR3 sequence (DNA): TGTGCCAGCAGCGTAACGGCTATGATCCAAGAGACCCAGTACTTC. Protein: CASSVTAMIQETQYF.

A few counts support this clonotype. The rearrangement uses TRBV7-2 and TRBJ2-4, with TRBD1 matching 9 bases. Trimming at V came to 5 bases and at J to 6 bases, leaving 11 bases not matched to a gene. CDR3 size: 16 residues. The germline V gene has CDR1 SGHTA and CDR2 FQGNSA. CDR3 coding DNA: TGTGCCAGCAGCGCCCAAGCGGGACAGGGCAGAAACATTCAGTACTTC. Protein sequence: CASSAQAGQGRNIQYF.

This clonotype was seen more than once but under ten times. The chain combines TRBV5-1 with TRBJ1-5; D call uncertain. CDR3 length equals 15 residues. V lost 0 bases, J lost 2 bases, and 9 bases lay in between. CDR1 SGHRS and CDR2 YFSETQ come from the germline V gene. The CDR3 DNA sequence: TGCGCCAGCAGCTTGGGTTCCGAGGGCAATCAGCCCCAGCATTTT. This translates into CASSLGSEGNQPQHF.

This chain connects TRBV9 to TRBJ1-6; maybe TRBD1 (5 bases). CDR3 length: 13 residues. Trimming shortened V by 2 bases and J by 6 bases, and 6 bases separated the two germline ends. Germline CDR1 reads SGDLS; CDR2 reads YYNGEE. CDR3 sequence: CASSVGGNSPLHF. The CDR3 DNA follows: TGTGCCAGCAGCGTCGGGGGTAATTCACCCCTCCACTTT.

The chain links TRBV2 to TRBJ2-4; 9 nucleotides agree with TRBD2. Germline V CDR1 and CDR2: SNHLY, FYNNEI. The CDR3 has 15 residues. J lost 2 bases, V lost 4 bases, and 3 bases had no gene match. In DNA form, the CDR3 reads TGTGCCAGCAGTGCGGCGGGGGGGACCAAAAACATTCAGTACTTC. Amino acids: CASSAAGGTKNIQYF. Based on the CDR3 plus reference TRBV2 and TRBJ2-4, the full variable domain is EPEVTQTPSHQVTQMGQEVILRCVPISNHLYFYWYRQILGQKVEFLVSFYNNEISEKSEIFDDQFSVERPDGSNFTLKIRSTKLEDSAMYFCASSAAGGTKNIQYFGAGTRLSVL.